The clone carrying this T cell receptor (beta chain) appeared many times. Its antigen remains unidentified. Using a J-beta primer mix together with a sample-barcoded 5' primer, a second PCR was run for roughly 6 to 11 cycles. Unique molecular identifiers of 12 random nucleotides labeled each cDNA. TCRdb fed the 5' RACE reads into MiXCR, producing one record per CDR3 protein. The sample has roughly 900,000 distinct CDR3 sequences; roughly 26% are singletons. Per-sample PBMC isolation yielded at least 7 million cells. These data come from a study of blood T cells in healthy people across ages. In the study overall: Template-switching capture recovered about one barcoded beta molecule per two T cells. Findings of the study overall: Older individuals had lower TCR beta diversity per million T cells (the decline was roughly linear).

Germline V gene lookup returns CDR1 SGHTA and CDR2 FQGNSA. With V trimmed by 0 bases and J by 7 bases, 8 bases remained unmatched. The CDR3 loop spans 17 amino acids. The source material was blood. The TCR originated in an elderly woman in good health. V and J are TRBV7-2 and TRBJ2-1; 11 bases align to TRBD2. The CDR3 bases are TGTGCCAGCAGCTTAGCTGGGCGTAGCGGGGGGGTTAATGAGCAGTTCTTC. This translates into CASSLAGRSGGVNEQFF. Looking up the rest from reference TRBV7-2 and TRBJ2-1 gives the full variable domain: GAGVSQSPSNKVTEKGKDVELRCDPISGHTALYWYRQSLGQGLEFLIYFQGNSAPDKSGLPSDRFSAERTGGSVSTLTIQRTQQEDSAVYLCASSLAGRSGGVNEQFFGPGTRLTVL.